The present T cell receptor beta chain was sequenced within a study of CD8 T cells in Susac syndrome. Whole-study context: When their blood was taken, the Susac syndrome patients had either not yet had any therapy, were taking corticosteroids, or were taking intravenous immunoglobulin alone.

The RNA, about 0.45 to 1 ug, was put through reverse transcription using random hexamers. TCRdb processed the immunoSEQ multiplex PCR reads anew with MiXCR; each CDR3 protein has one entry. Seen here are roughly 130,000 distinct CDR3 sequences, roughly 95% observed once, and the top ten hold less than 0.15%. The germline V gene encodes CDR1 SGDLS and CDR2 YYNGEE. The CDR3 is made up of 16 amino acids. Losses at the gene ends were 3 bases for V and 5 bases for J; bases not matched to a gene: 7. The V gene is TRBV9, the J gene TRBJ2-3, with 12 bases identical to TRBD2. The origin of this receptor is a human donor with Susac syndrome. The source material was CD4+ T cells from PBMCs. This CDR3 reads CASSDLAGGPGDTQYF. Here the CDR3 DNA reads TGTGCCAGCAGCGATCTAGCGGGAGGGCCTGGAGATACGCAGTATTTT.